The next 25 T cell receptor beta chains were all read from a single sample in a study of blood T cell repertoires in COVID-19. This table comes from immunoSEQ multiplex PCR, and its TCRdb copy is limited to in-frame clones, with some not included. This sample has 150,000 to 200,000 clones, with just under 85% found just once. Material for sequencing was peripheral blood. These receptors all come from a man aged 35 to 55 who had recovered from COVID-19.

The rearrangement uses TRBV6-5 and TRBJ2-2, with 10 positions matching TRBD2. Germline V gives CDR1 MNHEY, CDR2 SVGAGI. V was pared by 6 bases and J by 6 bases, with 7 bases of the junction left unmatched. This CDR3 spans 15 amino acids. The CDR3: CASRPLAGVAGELFF. The CDR3 bases are TGTGCCAGCAGGCCTCTAGCGGGAGTGGCCGGGGAGCTGTTTTTT.

The genes are TRBV30 and TRBJ1-1; perhaps TRBD1 as D (6 bases). The CDR3 runs to 14 residues. Deletions cut 2 bases from V and 4 bases from J, with 14 bases between. CDR1 GTSNPN and CDR2 SVGIG come from the germline V gene (reference sequence). The CDR3 region is CAWSIGGGGTEAFF. The CDR3 region has the DNA TGTGCCTGGAGTATAGGGGGGGGTGGCACTGAAGCTTTCTTT.

The V and J genes are TRBV7-2 and TRBJ1-6, with D possibly matching TRBD1 (5 bases). The CDR3 runs 14 residues. V lost 3 bases and J 9 bases, leaving 12 bases between the germline ends. The germline CDR1 and CDR2 sequences are SGHTA and FQGNSA. CDR3 sequence reads: CASSFGGVSSPLHF. The CDR3 nucleotides read TGTGCCAGCAGCTTCGGAGGGGTGAGTTCACCCCTCCACTTT.

The chain carries TRBV3-1 (or the pseudogene TRBV3-2) and TRBJ2-7; a possible D gene is TRBD2 (5 bases). Between the trimmed V and J ends, which lost 4 bases and 1 base, there was a span of 5 bases. Germline V CDR1 and CDR2: LGHDT, YNNKEL (reference sequence). This CDR3 has 12 amino acids. The CDR3 bases are TGTGCCAGCAGCCGCGGGTCCTACGAGCAGTACTTC. Translation: CASSRGSYEQYF.

J is TRBJ1-2 and V is TRBV4-3, with 10 bases aligning to TRBD1. Trimming took 3 bases from V and 5 from J; bases not matched to a gene: 3. This CDR3 has 14 residues. Germline V CDR1 and CDR2: LGHNA, YSLEER. In DNA, the CDR3 is TGCGCCAGCAGCCACGGGACAGGGGAATATGGCTACACCTTC. Protein product: CASSHGTGEYGYTF.

This clone was observed a single time. This sequence joins TRBV24-1 and TRBJ2-3; D might be TRBD2 (6 bases). Deletions cut 4 bases from V and 5 bases from J, with 12 bases between. CDR1 and CDR2 from the germline V gene are KGHDR and SFDVKD. This CDR3 is built from 14 residues. The CDR3 DNA sequence: TGTGCCACCAGTGACAACGGGAGTCGAGATACGCAGTATTTT. This codes for CATSDNGSRDTQYF.

This rearrangement joins TRBV18 to TRBJ2-3; 12 bases are a match to TRBD2. The germline V gene encodes CDR1 KGHSH and CDR2 LQKENI. V gave up 3 bases and J gave up 6 bases; unmatched junction bases: 10. The CDR3 consists of 17 residues. The CDR3 DNA sequence: TGTGCCAGCTCACCGGCTAGCGGGGGGGCAGGCGCGGATACGCAGTATTTT. This translates into CASSPASGGAGADTQYF.

This chain uses TRBV24-1 with TRBJ2-1; 7 bases fit TRBD2. V shed 1 base and J 7 bases; nucleotides not matched to a gene: 6. Germline V gives CDR1 KGHDR, CDR2 SFDVKD. The CDR3 consists of 15 residues. The CDR3 DNA reads as TGTGCCACCAGTGATTTTGGGCAGGGAGGGAATGAGCAGTTCTTC. Its translation is CATSDFGQGGNEQFF.

The CDR3 bases are TGTGCCTGGAGTGTCTTCGGCGGTGAAGCTTTCTTT. Its translation: CAWSVFGGEAFF. V is TRBV30 and J is TRBJ1-1; no clear D gene. V lost 0 bases and J lost 7, with 9 bases in between. In germline, CDR1 is GTSNPN, CDR2 SVGIG (reference sequence). The CDR3 consists of 12 residues.

This chain uses TRBV14 with TRBJ2-5; 10 bases match TRBD1. The germline CDR1 and CDR2 sequences are SGHDN and FVKESK. The CDR3 loop spans 16 amino acids. After removal of 1 base from V and 7 bases from J, the junction contained 9 bases not matched to a gene. DNA of the CDR3: TGTGCCAGCAGCCAAGCCGCCGGGACAGGGGTCGGGACCCAGTACTTC. Its protein product is CASSQAAGTGVGTQYF.

This chain uses TRBV6-6 with TRBJ2-3; 7 nucleotides match TRBD2. With 3 bases clipped from V and 1 base from J, the junction kept 4 bases outside the gene matches. The germline CDR1 and CDR2 sequences are MNHNY and SVGAGI (reference sequence). The CDR3 is made up of 15 amino acids. CDR3 nucleotide sequence: TGTGCCAGCAGTTATGGGCTAGCGGGCACAGATACGCAGTATTTT. This sequence encodes CASSYGLAGTDTQYF.

The V call is TRBV11-2, the J call TRBJ1-4, with D possibly TRBD1 on 5 matching bases. Trimming pared 1 base from V and 7 bases from J, leaving 13 bases between. Looked up from germline, CDR1 is SGHAT and CDR2 is FQNNGV. There are 15 residues in the CDR3. DNA of the CDR3: TGTGCCAGCAGCTTAGGACAGTCGGTCAGTGAAAAACTGTTTTTT. Its protein is CASSLGQSVSEKLFF.

The chain joins TRBV20-1 to TRBJ2-7; TRBD1 aligns across 8 bases. The CDR3 totals 14 residues. The germline gives CDR1 DFQATT, CDR2 SNEGSKA (reference sequence). V was clipped by 3 bases and J by 5 bases; unmatched bases: 9. The CDR3 here is CSASNLDRVDEQYF. Written as DNA, the CDR3 is TGCAGTGCTAGTAACCTGGACAGGGTGGACGAGCAGTACTTC.

The rearrangement joins TRBV20-1 to TRBJ1-5; D might be TRBD1 (5 bases). Looked up from germline, CDR1 is DFQATT and CDR2 is SNEGSKA (reference sequence). This CDR3 has 16 amino acids. The germline V and J ends were trimmed by 6 bases and 2 bases, with 20 bases remaining between them. The DNA for the CDR3 is TGCAGTGCGAGTCATCCTGGGCAGGGCGGCAATCAGCCCCAGCATTTT. Protein: CSASHPGQGGNQPQHF.

The chain is built from TRBV19 and TRBJ1-2; 9 positions agree with TRBD1. The V gene end was trimmed by 5 bases and the J gene end by 5 bases; junction bases not matched to a gene: 6. This CDR3 region has 14 residues. CDR1 is LNHDA, CDR2 SQIVND, per germline (reference sequence). The CDR3 DNA reads as TGTGCCAGTAGTGTGGGACAGGGAACGTATGGCTACACCTTC. Its protein product is CASSVGQGTYGYTF.

The chain recombines TRBV6-5 with TRBJ2-3, with 9 nucleotides matching TRBD2. After removal of 4 bases from V and 10 bases from J, the junction contained 6 bases not matched to a gene. CDR1 is MNHEY, CDR2 SVGAGI, per germline. The CDR3 is made up of 13 amino acids. The CDR3 DNA sequence: TGTGCCAGCAGTTTACGAGCGGGGGGAGCGCAGTATTTT. Protein sequence: CASSLRAGGAQYF.

The chain couples TRBV5-5 to TRBJ1-3; TRBD1 matches 7 bases. CDR1 is SGHKS and CDR2 is YYEKEE in the germline V gene (reference sequence). CDR3 size: 16 residues. V shed 0 bases and J 0 bases; nucleotides not matched to a gene: 3. CDR3 DNA sequence: TGTGCCAGCAGCTTGGCGGGACAGTTCTCTGGAAACACCATATATTTT. Residues: CASSLAGQFSGNTIYF.

This clone was seen more than once but under ten times. The rearrangement links TRBV7-9 to TRBJ2-1; 7 nucleotides match TRBD2. Unmatched junction bases numbered 5, after V lost 4 bases and J lost 8 bases. The CDR3 has 13 amino acids. Germline V gene data show CDR1 as SEHNR and CDR2 as FQNEAQ (reference sequence). As DNA, the CDR3 is TGTGCCAGCAGCTGGGGAGGGACGGATGAGCAGTTCTTC. Translating gives CASSWGGTDEQFF.

CDR3 loop: CAWRRLKNTGELFF. The CDR3, as DNA: TGTGCCTGGAGGAGACTAAAGAACACCGGGGAGCTGTTTTTT. The chain joins TRBV30 to TRBJ2-2; D might be TRBD2 (5 bases). Trimming cost V 3 bases and J 1 base, with 9 bases left between them. Germline CDR1 and CDR2: GTSNPN and SVGIG (reference sequence). The CDR3 consists of 14 residues.

The V call is TRBV27, the J call TRBJ2-7, with TRBD1 as a possible D gene (5 bases). V lost 4 bases and J lost 6, with 13 bases in between. This CDR3 region has 13 residues. The V gene's germline CDR1 is MNHEY and CDR2 SMNVEV (reference sequence). CDR3 region: CASSSDTRSEQYF. As DNA, the CDR3 is TGTGCCAGCAGTTCGGACACCCGGAGCGAGCAGTACTTC.

The rearrangement joins TRBV27 to TRBJ1-2, with 9 bases matching TRBD1. In germline, CDR1 is MNHEY, CDR2 SMNVEV (reference sequence). The CDR3 spans 13 residues. Unmatched junction bases numbered 5, after V lost 5 bases and J lost 7 bases. CDR3 in DNA: TGTGCCAGCAGTCTGGGACAGGGCGGTGGCTACACCTTC. This gives the protein CASSLGQGGGYTF.

This sequence joins TRBV10-3 and TRBJ2-3; 7 bases fit TRBD2. With 2 bases clipped from V and 5 bases from J, the junction kept 1 base outside the gene matches. CDR3 length: 13 residues. Germline CDR1 and CDR2: ENHRY and SYGVKD. In DNA, the CDR3 is TGTGCCATCAGTGAGGGGGGGGAAGATACGCAGTATTTT. The encoded protein is CAISEGGEDTQYF.

V is TRBV7-6 and J is TRBJ2-1, with a weak D call TRBD2 (6 bases). CDR1 and CDR2 from the germline V gene are SGHVS and FNYEAQ. This CDR3 spans 12 amino acids. With 4 bases removed from V and 9 bases from J, the gap between germline ends came to 10 bases. CDR3 loop: CASSSQGGEQFF. The CDR3 DNA sequence: TGTGCCAGCAGCTCCCAGGGAGGTGAGCAGTTCTTC. The variable domain in full, with the rest retrieved from reference TRBV7-6 and TRBJ2-1, is GAGVSQSPRYKVTKRGQDVALRCDPISGHVSLYWYRQALGQGPEFLTYFNYEAQQDKSGLPNDRFSAERPEGSISTLTIQRTEQRDSAMYRCASSSQGGEQFFGPGTRLTVL.

The rearrangement joins TRBV18 to TRBJ2-2; D may be TRBD2 (5 bases). Germline CDR1 KGHSH, CDR2 LQKENI. The CDR3 totals 15 residues. Trimming left V 0 bases short and J 7 bases short, with 12 bases between. The CDR3 DNA reads TGTGCCAGCTCACCACCCGGGGTTCATATCGGGGAGCTGTTTTTT. Translation: CASSPPGVHIGELFF.

The rearrangement joins TRBV5-6 to TRBJ2-5; D gene ambiguous. V was shortened by 1 base and J by 5 bases, with 12 bases between the two germline ends. Germline V gives CDR1 SGHDT, CDR2 YYEEEE. CDR3 length equals 14 residues. CDR3: CASSLRLASETQYF. CDR3 coding DNA: TGTGCCAGCAGCTTGCGGTTAGCTAGTGAGACCCAGTACTTC.